Below are 6 T cell receptor beta chains sequenced from a single sample in a study of cytomegalovirus exposure and HLA in healthy donors. Sequenced by immunoSEQ multiplex PCR; TCRdb stores in-frame clones only, minus some. The sample records under 200,000 clones, more than 80% being singletons. Material for sequencing was PBMCs. These receptors were collected from a young man in good health and CMV-seropositive.

The chain carries TRBV5-1 and TRBJ2-7; tentatively, D is TRBD2 (7 bases). Trimming cost V 4 bases and J 0 bases, with 26 bases left between them. Germline V lookup: CDR1 SGHRS, CDR2 YFSETQ. The CDR3 sequence is 19 residues long. CDR3 nucleotide sequence: TGCGCCAGCAGCCCAATGGGGGGGGCTCGGGGGAGAAGCTCCTACGAGCAGTACTTC. Protein sequence: CASSPMGGARGRSSYEQYF.

This chain connects TRBV7-9 to TRBJ2-7; D is perhaps TRBD1 (6 bases). The V gene's germline CDR1 is SEHNR and CDR2 FQNEAQ (reference sequence). The CDR3 loop spans 13 amino acids. Trimming took 5 bases from V and 2 from J, leaving 10 bases between them. The CDR3 nucleotides are TGTGCCAGCAGCACGGACAGAACCTACGAGCAGTACTTC. Protein sequence: CASSTDRTYEQYF.

This chain uses TRBV6-4 with TRBJ2-3, with 7 bases aligning to TRBD2. Looked up from germline, CDR1 is MRHNA and CDR2 is SNTAGT. The trim removed 3 bases at V and 1 base at J, leaving 4 bases unmatched. The CDR3 is 15 amino acids. CDR3 amino acids: CASSDSREGTDTQYF. The CDR3 DNA sequence: TGTGCCAGCAGTGATTCTCGGGAGGGCACAGATACGCAGTATTTT.

This clone was seen a single time. V is TRBV9 and J is TRBJ1-3; tentative D call: TRBD1 (6 bases). Trimming cost V 7 bases and J 1 base, with 9 bases left between them. The CDR3 extends over 13 amino acids. The germline gives CDR1 SGDLS, CDR2 YYNGEE. CDR3 loop: CASGDRSGNTIYF. CDR3 DNA: TGTGCCAGCGGAGACAGGTCTGGAAACACCATATATTTT.

As DNA, the CDR3 is TGTGCCAGCAGCTTTACTACCGGGACAGTGAAAGAGACCCAGTACTTC. This translates into CASSFTTGTVKETQYF. The J gene is TRBJ2-5, the V gene TRBV7-8, with 7 positions matching TRBD1. This CDR3 region has 16 residues. Trimming removed 3 bases from V and 3 bases from J; junction bases left unmatched: 10. CDR1 and CDR2 (germline): SGHVS, FQNEAQ.

V and J are TRBV4-2 and TRBJ2-7; maybe TRBD2 (5 bases). Germline CDR1 reads LGHNA; CDR2 reads YNFKEQ. Trimming shortened V by 6 bases and J by 3 bases, and 12 bases separated the two germline ends. CDR3 length: 13 residues. The CDR3 spells CASSPSRDYEQYF. Here the CDR3 DNA reads TGTGCCAGCAGTCCGTCCCGGGACTACGAGCAGTACTTC.